This TCR beta chain originates from a study of blood T cells in healthy people across ages. Study-level results: Naive CD4+ cell counts and diversity both ran higher in long-lived than in aged donors. Among T cells, TCR beta diversity per million cells dropped roughly linearly as age rose.

The CDR3 sequence is 14 residues long. Germline-derived CDR1 and CDR2 are DFQATT and SNEGSKA (reference sequence). V lost 0 bases to trimming and J lost 4 bases, with 12 bases between them. Turning to this clonotype: Antigen: not known.

Primed by a sample-barcoded 5' primer and a J-beta primer mix, a second PCR proceeded for about 6 to 12 cycles. TCRdb redid the calling of the 5' RACE reads with MiXCR, one entry per CDR3 protein. The sample comprises about 630,000 distinct CDR3 sequences, over 20% of which are singletons, and around 3.4% rests with the top ten. This sequence was found in a man in his 70s in good health. J is TRBJ1-1 and V is TRBV20-1; D gene unclear. The specimen was blood. CDR3 DNA: TGCAGTGCTAGAGATCTAGTAGGGCGCACTGAAGCTTTCTTT. Translating gives CSARDLVGRTEAFF.